A selection of T cell receptor beta chains follows, all from one sample in a study of early T cells in non-severe SARS-CoV-2 infection. TCRdb processed the 5' RACE reads anew with MiXCR; each CDR3 protein has one entry. The repertoire holds 80,000 to 95,000 distinct CDR3 sequences, with 13% to 15% as singletons. Sample: whole blood. These receptors were taken from an adult who was a healthcare worker with PCR-confirmed SARS-CoV-2 infection or an uninfected control (not recorded which). Each CDR3 is given with its conserved first and last residue. D genes are given only for firm matches. Clone sizes are given selectively: once, few, many, or a class where the clone is expanded.

DNA	CDR3	D	V	J	size
TGTGCCAGCACCTCTACCACAGATACGCAGTATTTT	CASTSTTDTQYF	NA	TRBV28	TRBJ2-3	NA
TGTGCCTGGAGTATGGGGGGCGTCGGGTACGAGCAGTACTTC	CAWSMGGVGYEQYF	NA	TRBV30	TRBJ2-7	NA
TGTGCCAGCAGGTTTCCGACGCCAAACTATGGCTACACCTTC	CASRFPTPNYGYTF	NA	TRBV28	TRBJ1-2	NA
TGTGCCAGCAGTTTAGCGCTTCCTTCACTCCCAGATACGCAGTATTTT	CASSLALPSLPDTQYF	NA	TRBV12-3/TRBV12-4	TRBJ2-3	NA
TGCAGCGTTGAAGGGACAGGGGGCCGTGAGCAGTTCTTC	CSVEGTGGREQFF	TRBD1	TRBV29-1	TRBJ2-1	NA
TGTGCCAGCAGCCGACTAGCGGGGGGATTCGAAGAGACCCAGTACTTC	CASSRLAGGFEETQYF	TRBD2	TRBV11-2	TRBJ2-5	few
TGTGCCAGCAGTAACGACAGGGGCTCTGGGGCCAACGTCCTGACTTTC	CASSNDRGSGANVLTF	TRBD1	TRBV6-6	TRBJ2-6	few
TGTGCCAGCAGTTACTCCCCGGACAGGATCTACGAGCAGTACTTC	CASSYSPDRIYEQYF	TRBD1	TRBV6-5	TRBJ2-7	many
TGTGCCTGGAGTGTACCGGGGGGCACAGATACGCAGTATTTT	CAWSVPGGTDTQYF	NA	TRBV30	TRBJ2-3	many
TGTGCCAGCAGCTTAGAGACAGGAAATCAGCCCCAGCATTTT	CASSLETGNQPQHF	NA	TRBV7-9	TRBJ1-5	few
TGTGCCAGCAGCCTTCAAGGGAACAGGGGCAATCAGCCCCAGCATTTT	CASSLQGNRGNQPQHF	NA	TRBV5-6	TRBJ1-5	many
TGTGCCAGCAGCTTAGGTTCCGGCAATCGGGATGAGCAGTTCTTC	CASSLGSGNRDEQFF	NA	TRBV11-3	TRBJ2-1	many
TGTGCCAGCAGTCCAGGTCAAGGCTACACCTTC	CASSPGQGYTF	NA	TRBV6-6	TRBJ1-2	NA
TGTGCCAGCAGTCAGCCTCTGACAGGGACCAATGAGCAGTTCTTC	CASSQPLTGTNEQFF	TRBD1	TRBV12-3/TRBV12-4	TRBJ2-1	few
TGTGCCAGCAGCCGAAGGCGGAGGGGTGTCTCCTACGAGCAGTACTTC	CASSRRRRGVSYEQYF	NA	TRBV5-8	TRBJ2-7	many
TGCGCCAGCAGCTCTTTTCCAGAAAGGACATCAGTCTATGGCTACACCTTC	CASSSFPERTSVYGYTF	NA	TRBV5-1	TRBJ1-2	many
TGTGCCAGCAGCCTCCGGACAGGGGGCCCCTCCTACGAGCAGTACTTC	CASSLRTGGPSYEQYF	TRBD1	TRBV7-6	TRBJ2-7	few
TGTGCCAGCAGTTTTAGTTCCGTAGCCGGGGAGCTGTTTTTT	CASSFSSVAGELFF	NA	TRBV27	TRBJ2-2	many
TGTGCCAGCAGCCCTAGGAGGAGGGAGCGGGGGTACACCGGGGAGCTGTTTTTT	CASSPRRRERGYTGELFF	TRBD2	TRBV7-9	TRBJ2-2	NA
TGTGCCAGCAGCCTTGACAGGGCAAGCAATCAGCCCCAGCATTTT	CASSLDRASNQPQHF	TRBD1	TRBV7-2	TRBJ1-5	few
TGTGCCAGCGGGGTAAGACGAGACCAAGAGACCCAGTACTTC	CASGVRRDQETQYF	NA	TRBV11-2	TRBJ2-5	few
TGTGCCAGTAGTATAGTGTCAGACACAGATACGCAGTATTTT	CASSIVSDTDTQYF	NA	TRBV19	TRBJ2-3	NA
TGTGCCAGCAGTAAACGTGCATCTGGGGCCAACGTCCTGACTTTC	CASSKRASGANVLTF	NA	TRBV6-2/TRBV6-3	TRBJ2-6	many
TGCGCCAGCAGCCAAGGTGGCAGGACTAATGAAAAACTGTTTTTT	CASSQGGRTNEKLFF	NA	TRBV4-1	TRBJ1-4	NA